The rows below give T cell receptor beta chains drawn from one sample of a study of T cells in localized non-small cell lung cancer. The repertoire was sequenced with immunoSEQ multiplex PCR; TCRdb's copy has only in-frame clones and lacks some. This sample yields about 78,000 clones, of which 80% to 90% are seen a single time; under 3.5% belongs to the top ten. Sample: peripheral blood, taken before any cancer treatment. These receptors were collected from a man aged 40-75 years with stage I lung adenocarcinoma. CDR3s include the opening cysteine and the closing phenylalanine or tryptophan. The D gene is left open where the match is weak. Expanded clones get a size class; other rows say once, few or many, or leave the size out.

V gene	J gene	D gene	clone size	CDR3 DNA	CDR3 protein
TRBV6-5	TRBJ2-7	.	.	TGTGCCAGCAGTAAAATGTATCTAGGCTCCTACGAGCAGTACTTC	CASSKMYLGSYEQYF
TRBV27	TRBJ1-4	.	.	TGTGCCAGCGGGGGGTTGACTAATGAAAAACTGTTTTTT	CASGGLTNEKLFF
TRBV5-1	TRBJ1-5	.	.	TGCGCCAGCAGCTTGGACCGGGGTCAGCCCCAGCATTTT	CASSLDRGQPQHF
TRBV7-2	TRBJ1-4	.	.	TGTGCCAGCAGCTTAGTAGGGGAAAAACTGTTTTTT	CASSLVGEKLFF
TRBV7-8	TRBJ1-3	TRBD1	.	TGTGCCAGCAGCTTAGACGGGACAGGGGGCCATACACACTCTGGAAACACCATATATTTT	CASSLDGTGGHTHSGNTIYF
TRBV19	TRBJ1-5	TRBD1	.	TGTGCCAGTAAGTACAGGGGGACCTATAGCAATCAGCCCCAGCATTTT	CASKYRGTYSNQPQHF
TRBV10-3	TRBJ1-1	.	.	TGTGCCATCAGTGAGTCAGGTGTAGGCGCCACTGAAGCTTTCTTT	CAISESGVGATEAFF
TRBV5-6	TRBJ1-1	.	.	TGTGCCAGCAGTTCCACAGACAGGGAAGCTTTCTTT	CASSSTDREAFF
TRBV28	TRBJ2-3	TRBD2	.	TGTGCCAGCAGTTTCACTAGCGGGAGTCCCTCTAGCACAGATACGCAGTATTTT	CASSFTSGSPSSTDTQYF
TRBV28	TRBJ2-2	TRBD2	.	TGTGCCAGCAGTTTTGCTCCGGGACTAGCGGGAGAGGGGAACACCGGGGAGCTGTTTTTT	CASSFAPGLAGEGNTGELFF
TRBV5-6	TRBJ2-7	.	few	TGTGCCAGCAGCTTTAGAGCCGAGCAGTACTTC	CASSFRAEQYF
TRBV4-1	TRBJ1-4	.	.	TGCGCCAGCAGCCAAGACCGGGCAACTAATGAAAAACTGTTTTTT	CASSQDRATNEKLFF
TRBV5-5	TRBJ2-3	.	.	TGTGCCAGCAGCGGGACGGGGTGGCGAAGGGGAGAAGATACGCAGTATTTT	CASSGTGWRRGEDTQYF
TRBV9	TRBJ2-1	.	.	TGTGCCAGCAGCGTAGGGGACACCCGCTCCTACAATGAGCAGTTCTTC	CASSVGDTRSYNEQFF
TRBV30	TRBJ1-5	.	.	TGTGCCTGGAGAAGAACCCCTGGACAGCCCCAGCATTTT	CAWRRTPGQPQHF
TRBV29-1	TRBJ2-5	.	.	TGCAGCGCGGGACCATGGCGGGAGACCCAGTACTTC	CSAGPWRETQYF
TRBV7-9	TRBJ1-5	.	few	TGTGCCAGCAGCGCCCAGGGACAGCCCCAGCATTTT	CASSAQGQPQHF
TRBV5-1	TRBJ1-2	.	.	TGCGCCAGCAGCCCGGGGAACTATGGCTACACCTTC	CASSPGNYGYTF
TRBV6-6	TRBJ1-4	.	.	TGTGCCAGCAGTTCCAGGGCGGAAAAACTGTTTTTT	CASSSRAEKLFF
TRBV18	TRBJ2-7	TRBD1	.	TGTGCCAGCTCACCGGGGACAGAAGAGCAGTACTTC	CASSPGTEEQYF
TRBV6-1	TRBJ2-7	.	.	TGTGCCAGCAGTGAGGGGACGGATCCCTCGGAGTACTTC	CASSEGTDPSEYF
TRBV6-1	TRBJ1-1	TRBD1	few	TGTGCCAGCAGTGAAGTGCTGCAGGGGGCGCTCGCTTTCTTT	CASSEVLQGALAFF
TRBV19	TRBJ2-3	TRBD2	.	TGTGCCAGTAGCAGGCGGACTAGCGGGAGATCAGATACGCAGTATTTT	CASSRRTSGRSDTQYF
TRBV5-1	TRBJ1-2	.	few	TGCGCCAGCAGCTTGGCTAGCGGAGCTAACTATGGCTACACCTTC	CASSLASGANYGYTF
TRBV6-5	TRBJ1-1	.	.	TGTGCCAGCAGTTTGGTAAGAGTTGTCGACACTGAAGCTTTCTTT	CASSLVRVVDTEAFF
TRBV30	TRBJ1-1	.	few	TGTGCCGAGGCACGGCTGAACACTGAAGCTTTCTTT	CAEARLNTEAFF
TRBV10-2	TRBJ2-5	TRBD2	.	TGCGCCAGCAGCGAGGCGGGGGGGAGGCAAGAGACCCAGTACTTC	CASSEAGGRQETQYF
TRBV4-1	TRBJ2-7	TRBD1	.	TGCGCCAGCAGCCAAGATCCAGGGGGCTTGGCCTACGAGCAGTACTTC	CASSQDPGGLAYEQYF
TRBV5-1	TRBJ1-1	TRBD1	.	TGCGCCAGCAGCCCCCCTAGGCAGGGGGCAGGATACACTGAAGCTTTCTTT	CASSPPRQGAGYTEAFF
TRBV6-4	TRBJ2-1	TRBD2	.	TGTGCCAGCAGTTCGGGGTCTAGCGGGAGGTCGGGGGAGCAGTTCTTC	CASSSGSSGRSGEQFF
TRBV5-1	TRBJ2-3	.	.	TGCGCCAGCAGCCTTGACCCCCAGGGGGAGGTCCCCACAGATACGCAGTATTTT	CASSLDPQGEVPTDTQYF